Listed below are T cell receptor beta chains from one sample, sequenced in a study of shared clonotypes between healthy human individuals. TCRdb keeps only in-frame clones here, not all; method: immunoSEQ multiplex PCR. Among some 790,000 clones, 72% were seen once, and the ten largest hold about 1.7%. Sequencing was performed on memory CD4+ T cells sorted from blood. Source of these receptors: a woman aged 25 to 39 in good health. The CDR3 runs from the conserved cysteine through the conserved F or W. The order of the fields is V gene, J gene, clone size, D gene, CDR3 DNA, CDR3 protein. D genes are given only for firm matches. Rows may omit the clone size; those that give it use once, few, many or a size class.

v_call: TRBV6-4; j_call: TRBJ1-5; clone_size: -; d_call: -; cdr3_nt: TGTGCCAGCAGTGTGGCAGCAAATCAGCCCCAGCATTTT; cdr3_aa: CASSVAANQPQHF
v_call: TRBV5-4; j_call: TRBJ2-7; clone_size: -; d_call: TRBD2; cdr3_nt: TGTGCCAGCAGCAATTCACTAGCGTCCTACGAGCAGTACTTC; cdr3_aa: CASSNSLASYEQYF
v_call: TRBV19; j_call: TRBJ1-1; clone_size: -; d_call: -; cdr3_nt: TGTGCCACTGGGGAGCAGTTGAACACTGAAGCTTTCTTT; cdr3_aa: CATGEQLNTEAFF
v_call: TRBV2; j_call: TRBJ2-1; clone_size: -; d_call: -; cdr3_nt: TGTGCCAGCAGGGTAGATAGCGGACCTGGTGAGCAGTTCTTC; cdr3_aa: CASRVDSGPGEQFF
v_call: TRBV14; j_call: TRBJ1-4; clone_size: -; d_call: TRBD1; cdr3_nt: TGTGCCAGCAGCCAAACAAGGACAGGGTCCGGGTTAGATTTGGAAAAACTGTTTTTT; cdr3_aa: CASSQTRTGSGLDLEKLFF
v_call: TRBV6-5; j_call: TRBJ1-4; clone_size: -; d_call: TRBD1; cdr3_nt: TGTGCCAGCAGACCAAGACAGGGTCAGGCTGAAAAACTGTTTTTT; cdr3_aa: CASRPRQGQAEKLFF
v_call: TRBV5-1; j_call: TRBJ2-5; clone_size: -; d_call: -; cdr3_nt: TGCGCCAGCAGCTTGGCGACTGGAACACAAGAGACCCAGTACTTC; cdr3_aa: CASSLATGTQETQYF
v_call: TRBV5-1; j_call: TRBJ2-1; clone_size: -; d_call: -; cdr3_nt: TGCGCCAGCAGCTTGGATAGCGGAGGCGGTCGAGAGCAGTTCTTC; cdr3_aa: CASSLDSGGGREQFF
v_call: TRBV6-1; j_call: TRBJ2-3; clone_size: -; d_call: TRBD2; cdr3_nt: TGTGCCAGCAGTGGAACTAGCGGCACAGATACGCAGTATTTT; cdr3_aa: CASSGTSGTDTQYF
v_call: TRBV30; j_call: TRBJ1-2; clone_size: few; d_call: TRBD1; cdr3_nt: TGTGCTTCCAATCGGGACAGAGGCTACACCTTC; cdr3_aa: CASNRDRGYTF
v_call: TRBV5-1; j_call: TRBJ1-2; clone_size: -; d_call: TRBD1; cdr3_nt: TGCGCCAGCAGACCCGGGACAGGGGACTATGGCTACACCTTC; cdr3_aa: CASRPGTGDYGYTF
v_call: TRBV28; j_call: TRBJ1-1; clone_size: -; d_call: -; cdr3_nt: TGTGCCAGCAGTGCACCCGGGACGATGAACACTGAAGCTTTCTTT; cdr3_aa: CASSAPGTMNTEAFF
v_call: TRBV7-9; j_call: TRBJ2-5; clone_size: -; d_call: TRBD2; cdr3_nt: TGTGCCAGCATCCCCCAGGGCGGGAGGGCAAGCCAAGAGACCCAGTACTTC; cdr3_aa: CASIPQGGRASQETQYF
v_call: TRBV11-2; j_call: TRBJ2-1; clone_size: -; d_call: -; cdr3_nt: TGTGCCAGCAGCGTCCTGAGGGGCCAAGGAGCGCATGAGCAGTTCTTC; cdr3_aa: CASSVLRGQGAHEQFF
v_call: TRBV6-4; j_call: TRBJ2-1; clone_size: -; d_call: -; cdr3_nt: TGTGCCAGCAGTGACTATCCGGGCAATGAGCAGTTCTTC; cdr3_aa: CASSDYPGNEQFF
v_call: TRBV23-1; j_call: TRBJ1-4; clone_size: -; d_call: -; cdr3_nt: TGCGCCAGCTGTACAGAAATGAGAACGGGATGTCTCAATGAAAAACTGTTTTTT; cdr3_aa: CASCTEMRTGCLNEKLFF
v_call: TRBV11-2; j_call: TRBJ1-4; clone_size: -; d_call: -; cdr3_nt: TGTGCCAGCAGCGCTCCGGGCCCAATAACGGGGGAAAAACTGTTTTTT; cdr3_aa: CASSAPGPITGEKLFF
v_call: TRBV6-1; j_call: TRBJ2-7; clone_size: once; d_call: -; cdr3_nt: TGTGCCAGCAGTGAACTGGGATCAACCTACGAGCAGTACTTC; cdr3_aa: CASSELGSTYEQYF
v_call: TRBV5-8; j_call: TRBJ2-1; clone_size: -; d_call: TRBD2; cdr3_nt: TGTGCCAGCAGCTTGAGCGGGGGGGCCCGTATAAGGAGCTACAATGAGCAGTTCTTC; cdr3_aa: CASSLSGGARIRSYNEQFF
v_call: TRBV6-4; j_call: TRBJ2-6; clone_size: few; d_call: -; cdr3_nt: TGTGCCAGCAGTGACGGCGGAGCCTCTGGGGCCAACGTCCTGACTTTC; cdr3_aa: CASSDGGASGANVLTF
v_call: TRBV28; j_call: TRBJ2-1; clone_size: -; d_call: -; cdr3_nt: TGTGCCAGCAGTGCCTCCGACACGACCTTGTTCTTC; cdr3_aa: CASSASDTTLFF
v_call: TRBV14; j_call: TRBJ2-5; clone_size: -; d_call: TRBD2; cdr3_nt: TGTGCCAGCAGCCAGGCGGGAGGGCCGGAGACCCAGTACTTC; cdr3_aa: CASSQAGGPETQYF
v_call: TRBV14; j_call: TRBJ2-7; clone_size: -; d_call: TRBD1; cdr3_nt: TGTGCCAGCAGCCAAGATTTAGGGACAGGTTCCTTCGAGCAGTACTTC; cdr3_aa: CASSQDLGTGSFEQYF
v_call: TRBV19; j_call: TRBJ1-2; clone_size: -; d_call: -; cdr3_nt: TGTGCCAGTAGTATAGGAGTCAGGGGCTACACCTTC; cdr3_aa: CASSIGVRGYTF
v_call: TRBV7-2; j_call: TRBJ1-3; clone_size: once; d_call: -; cdr3_nt: TGTGCCAGCAGCTCGACAGTTGGAAACACCATATATTTT; cdr3_aa: CASSSTVGNTIYF
v_call: TRBV28; j_call: TRBJ2-3; clone_size: -; d_call: -; cdr3_nt: TGTGCCAGCACCACAGACCTCACAGATACGCAGTATTTT; cdr3_aa: CASTTDLTDTQYF
v_call: TRBV11-2; j_call: TRBJ2-7; clone_size: -; d_call: -; cdr3_nt: TGTGCCAGCAGCTTCGACAGAAACTACGAGCAGTACTTC; cdr3_aa: CASSFDRNYEQYF
v_call: TRBV28; j_call: TRBJ1-3; clone_size: many; d_call: TRBD1; cdr3_nt: TGTGCCAGCAGTCCCCAGGGTGTCAGGGGGCGATCTGGAAACACCATATATTTT; cdr3_aa: CASSPQGVRGRSGNTIYF
v_call: TRBV7-9; j_call: TRBJ2-1; clone_size: -; d_call: -; cdr3_nt: TGTGCCAGCAGCGTTTCCGGGACTGTCAATGAGCAGTTCTTC; cdr3_aa: CASSVSGTVNEQFF
v_call: TRBV11-2; j_call: TRBJ1-3; clone_size: -; d_call: -; cdr3_nt: TGTGCCAGCAGCTTAGATCCGGACATCTCCTCTGGAAACACCATATATTTT; cdr3_aa: CASSLDPDISSGNTIYF
v_call: TRBV11-2; j_call: TRBJ2-2; clone_size: once; d_call: -; cdr3_nt: TGTGCCAGCAGCTCTACCCCCGTGGGCGGAAACACCGGGGAGCTGTTTTTT; cdr3_aa: CASSSTPVGGNTGELFF
v_call: TRBV10-2; j_call: TRBJ2-3; clone_size: -; d_call: TRBD1; cdr3_nt: TGCGCCAGCAGCGGGACAGGCCGCACAGATACGCAGTATTTT; cdr3_aa: CASSGTGRTDTQYF
v_call: TRBV2; j_call: TRBJ2-3; clone_size: -; d_call: -; cdr3_nt: TGTGCCAGCAGTGTCAGGGACACAGATACGCAGTATTTT; cdr3_aa: CASSVRDTDTQYF
v_call: TRBV5-1; j_call: TRBJ2-2; clone_size: -; d_call: -; cdr3_nt: TGCGCCAGCCAAGGGACTCTGAACACCGGGGAGCTGTTTTTT; cdr3_aa: CASQGTLNTGELFF
v_call: TRBV5-4; j_call: TRBJ2-5; clone_size: -; d_call: -; cdr3_nt: TGTGCCAGCAGCCCGGAGAGGGTCGGGACCCAGTACTTC; cdr3_aa: CASSPERVGTQYF
v_call: TRBV7-9; j_call: TRBJ2-5; clone_size: few; d_call: TRBD1; cdr3_nt: TGTGCCAGTCTGGGACAGGGAGGAGAGACCCAGTACTTC; cdr3_aa: CASLGQGGETQYF
v_call: TRBV6-6; j_call: TRBJ1-2; clone_size: -; d_call: -; cdr3_nt: TGTGCCAGCAGTTTGCAAGGGATGACGGGCTACACCTTC; cdr3_aa: CASSLQGMTGYTF
v_call: TRBV19; j_call: TRBJ1-5; clone_size: -; d_call: TRBD1; cdr3_nt: TGTGCCAGTAGCGGGACAGGGGCTCAGCCCCAGCATTTT; cdr3_aa: CASSGTGAQPQHF
v_call: TRBV7-8; j_call: TRBJ1-5; clone_size: -; d_call: -; cdr3_nt: TGTGCCAGCAGCTTAGAGACTGTCAGCAATCAGCCCCAGCATTTT; cdr3_aa: CASSLETVSNQPQHF
v_call: TRBV6-6; j_call: TRBJ2-2; clone_size: -; d_call: -; cdr3_nt: TGTGCCAGCCGAAGGGGGGCGAACACCGGGGAGCTGTTTTTT; cdr3_aa: CASRRGANTGELFF
v_call: TRBV21-1; j_call: TRBJ2-1; clone_size: once; d_call: -; cdr3_nt: TGTGCCAGCAGTCGCCGGGACAGGGACTCCCATGAGCAGTTCTTC; cdr3_aa: CASSRRDRDSHEQFF
v_call: TRBV27; j_call: TRBJ2-7; clone_size: many; d_call: -; cdr3_nt: TGTGCCAGCAGAAAAGCCGATTCCTACGAGCAGTACTTC; cdr3_aa: CASRKADSYEQYF
v_call: TRBV4-1; j_call: TRBJ2-5; clone_size: -; d_call: TRBD2; cdr3_nt: TGCGCCAGCAGCCAGGGTAGCGGGAGGGCCGGGGAGACCCAGTACTTC; cdr3_aa: CASSQGSGRAGETQYF
v_call: TRBV6-1; j_call: TRBJ1-5; clone_size: once; d_call: -; cdr3_nt: TGTGCCAGCAGTGAAGGTTGGAGGGGCGGGGAGCCCCAGCATTTT; cdr3_aa: CASSEGWRGGEPQHF
v_call: TRBV5-1; j_call: TRBJ1-2; clone_size: -; d_call: -; cdr3_nt: TGCGCCAGCACTACTACGGGGTCTGGCTACACCTTC; cdr3_aa: CASTTTGSGYTF
v_call: TRBV5-1; j_call: TRBJ2-1; clone_size: few; d_call: TRBD2; cdr3_nt: TGCGCCAGCAGCTCCGGACTAGCGATTATCAATGAGCAGTTCTTC; cdr3_aa: CASSSGLAIINEQFF